This T cell receptor beta chain came from a study of cytomegalovirus exposure and HLA in healthy donors (dated by TCRdb to about 2017). Broadly, across the study: An earlier analysis of approximately 640 of the donors reported 250 to 300 Gb of sequence data and about 100 million unique TCR beta sequences from 150 million to 200 million T cells. The study profiled the T cell repertoires of 500 to 800 subjects by immunosequencing and related them to cytomegalovirus serostatus. An earlier analysis of some 600 of the donors applied high-throughput TCR beta sequencing to assess whether each TCR beta V gene segment acted as functional or pseudogenic. About five DR-DQ haplotypes were handled as single units for association and clustering, since linkage in the cohort was strong. Rather than using new phenotypic data, the later analysis identified candidate immune exposures from TCR beta sequences and from how often those sequences occurred across donors. The aim of the study was to test whether cataloging public T cell receptors could identify signatures of past pathogen exposure. The genetic ancestry cluster associated with self-reported Caucasian donors included roughly four fifths of the approximately 400 genotyped donors. Donor age, sex, ethnicity and CMV serostatus were compiled together with the repertoire data. HLA typing covered class I and class II loci at four-digit resolution. All discovery cohort repertoires had been generated on a single sequencing platform. On average, 235,054 unique TCR beta nucleotide sequences were sequenced per donor among several hundred genotyped donors of the cohort, with roughly 20% of those sequences being non-productive. Along with the approximately 700-subject first cohort, a separate validation cohort of over a hundred different subjects was used. A later genetic analysis took genome-wide SNP genotypes for 398 of the 666 donors and used that subset as a discovery cohort. Roughly 320 gigabases of sequencing data and roughly 80 million unique TCR sequences made up an early release that covered approximately 700 HLA-typed donors. The study combined high-throughput TCR immunosequencing, statistical association of individual TCRs with disease status, and machine learning to predict cytomegalovirus infection status. The number of donors typed differed by locus, with roughly 629-640 for A, B, C, DRB1 and DQB1, around 500 for DQA1, about 610 for DPA1, and approximately 470 for DPB1. A later analysis re-examined previously published TCR beta repertoires from roughly 650 donors and added high-resolution HLA genotyping to investigate patterns of TCR occurrence.

The V end gives up 9 bases and the J end 5 bases, leaving 11 bases in the junction not matched to a gene. The germline V gene gives CDR1 as MNHNS and CDR2 as SASEGT. Measured from the cysteine to the phenylalanine, the CDR3 is 14 residues long. CDR3 DNA is the only sequence kept; it has 42 bases, read in frame from the first base. There are a few counts of this clone. No antigen is known for it. No quality values exist for individual bases; no much larger clone is one base distant. Libraries were built with the immunoSEQ multiplex PCR assay. A mixture of 60 forward primers for TCR Vbeta segments and 13 reverse primers for TCR Jbeta segments was used in the multiplex PCR. The CDR3 region of rearranged TCR beta genes was amplified from genomic DNA by a multiplex PCR assay. The Illumina HiSeq System was used to sequence the amplified TCR beta libraries as 87-base-pair reads. Per the source publication's procedure: A later analysis counted about 80 million unique TCR beta chains across the 666 repertoires, and roughly 9.9 million of these chains were shared by at least two donors. Raw reads were error-corrected and collapsed into unique sequences with a nearest-neighbor algorithm that merged closely related sequences to remove PCR and sequencing errors. CDR3 sequences were aligned to IMGT reference sequences to assign V, D and J gene segments. For a sequence to be retained, at least a six-nucleotide match to both a V gene segment and a J gene segment was required. A rearrangement counted as productive if the CDR3 had no stop codons and remained in frame with V and J, and every other rearrangement counted as non-productive. Following IMGT convention, CDR3 was defined as the stretch from the second conserved V-encoded cysteine up to the conserved J-encoded phenylalanine. Sequences without an unambiguous match to a single V gene segment were excluded from the earlier analysis of a few hundred of the donors. An earlier analysis of almost 600 of the donors classified V segments as functional when productive rearrangements were above 56.7% and as segregating when the standard deviation between donors was above 5%. A statistical classification framework was built to diagnose cytomegalovirus status from the catalog of TCR beta chain sequences. In a later analysis, V and J genes were assigned by comparing TCR nucleotide sequences against IMGT/GENE-DB human TR gene sequences. Using the TCRdist pipeline, a later analysis assigned CDR3 sequences along with most-parsimonious VDJ recombination scenarios. In a later analysis, every TCR beta chain was defined by the combination of its CDR3 amino acid sequence and its V-gene family, and reads without a unique V-gene family were dropped. As a way to deal with suspected cross-contamination and a sequencing artifact, a later analysis dropped more than 500 nucleotide sequences that were highly shared and had low generation probability. In a later analysis, a clonal expansion index for each public chain was calculated from normalized within-repertoire ranks of inferred template counts. Generation probabilities in a later analysis came from a VDJ recombination model fitted to out-of-frame rearrangements, and those results were checked against IGoR. Hypergeometric tests were used in a later analysis to score TCR-TCR, TCR-HLA and TCR-CMV co-occurrence, with a repertoire-size bias correction applied to the TCR pairs. A later analysis estimated false discovery rates by permuting HLA or CMV assignments 20 times. In a later analysis, co-occurring TCRs were grouped using DBSCAN, and TCRdist sequence similarity was added for clustering within HLA-allele-positive subsets. For co-occurrence clustering, repertoires with fewer than 30,000 or more than 120,000 public chains were excluded, along with about five repertoires with anomalous nucleotide sharing. TCRdb retrieved this table from immuneACCESS and kept in-frame rearrangements only. Not all clones are present; in checked studies, unresolved V genes account for under half, and no reason is known for the remainder. That table supplies the V and J calls and clone size; D and trimming were determined from the DNA. Across this sample there are fewer than 90,000 clones, with more than 70% seen only once. 2% to 3% of the sample is in the top ten clones.

Overall results and qualifications from the work: In vitro tests confirmed that a few of the cytomegalovirus-associated TCR beta chains recognize cytomegalovirus antigens. Correlated functional status among segregating V segments might reflect linkage disequilibrium, but an unknown experimental factor could not be ruled out. The only immune exposure information available for the cohort was CMV serostatus. Some IMGT-functional V segments, including TRBV6-2 and TRBV6-3, could not be told apart with the 87-base-pair reads, so those segments were excluded. The presence/absence analyses assumed that sequencing depth was roughly uniform across donors, and that assumption may not be true. Because counts were too low, some 16 rarely observed V segments, including chromosome 9 orphons, were excluded from the earlier analysis of around 640 of the donors. Broadly in line with IMGT annotations, most TCR beta V segments showed up in productive rearrangements about 87% or about 30% of the time in an earlier analysis of a few hundred of the donors. At a false discovery rate of 0.05, a later analysis linked around 15,000 TCR beta sequences to specific HLA alleles. V-gene and J-gene trimming of TCR beta chains was associated with a missense DCLRE1C variant in a later genetic analysis, and the association was replicated in an independent cohort. The authors suggested that the approach could potentially be extended to other disease states and immunological phenotypes. The classifier was reported to diagnose cytomegalovirus status with high specificity and sensitivity in both the original and validation cohorts. A later analysis found that TCR association rates varied across HLA loci, with DRB1 alleles showing the most associated TCRs and HLA-C alleles the fewest. In a later analysis, HLA-associated TCR beta chains were found to be more clonally expanded and to have lower generation probabilities than equally common non-associated chains. Compared with the roughly 720-donor mean, donors in an Asian-associated ancestry cluster had fewer N-insertions in productive TCRs, according to a later genetic analysis. Most CMV-associated TCR beta chains appeared to be HLA-restricted in a later analysis, and the HLA associations seemed to be driven largely by CMV exposure. A group of highly shared sequence variants was considered likely to be a technical artifact of the sequencing pipeline. Most TCR sequences were observed very rarely across donors, whereas some public TCRs were present in many individuals. Only TCR beta chains were sequenced in this cohort, and the absence of alpha or paired-chain data limited detectable features. The study listed around 160 TCR beta chains as associated with cytomegalovirus. Because HLA typing was missing for some donors at each locus, association tests included only the typed subset. In a later analysis, several top co-occurrence clusters were reported to appear linked to parvovirus B19, influenza, CMV and Epstein-Barr virus. Strong co-occurrence of HLA alleles, especially DR and DQ, made assigning TCR associations to individual alleles difficult. A further reported finding was that TCR beta sequences accurately predicted the HLA-A and HLA-B alleles for most subjects in the first cohort.

The cohort consisted of hundreds of healthy bone marrow donors. Cohort members were all nominally healthy when sampled, although unrecorded immune exposures were likely present. The donor tested CMV seropositive and was one of the 289 seropositive cohort members. A peripheral blood sample was collected from each donor, and TCR beta sequencing was performed on peripheral blood mononuclear cells. Genomic DNA was extracted from the blood cell samples with the Qiagen DNeasy Blood Extraction Kit. Sample: PBMCs. The sequence was collected from a male donor in good health and CMV-seropositive. Recombination linked TRBV6-1 to TRBJ1-1, and 8 junctional nucleotides match TRBD1. Read as DNA, the sequence is TGTGCCAGTGCTGCCGGCACAGGGGGAACTGAAGCTTTCTTT. The resulting protein is CASAAGTGGTEAFF.